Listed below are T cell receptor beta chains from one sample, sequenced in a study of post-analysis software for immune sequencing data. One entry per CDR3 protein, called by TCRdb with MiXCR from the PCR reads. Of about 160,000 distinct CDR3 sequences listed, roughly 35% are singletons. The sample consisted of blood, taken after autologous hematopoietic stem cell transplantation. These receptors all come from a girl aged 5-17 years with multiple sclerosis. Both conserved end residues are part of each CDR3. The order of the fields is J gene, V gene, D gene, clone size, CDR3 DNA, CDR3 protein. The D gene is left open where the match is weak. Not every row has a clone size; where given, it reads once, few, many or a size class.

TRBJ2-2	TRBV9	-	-	TGTGCCAGCAGCGTTGGGGAAATGGGGGGCACCGGGGAGCTGTTTTTT	CASSVGEMGGTGELFF
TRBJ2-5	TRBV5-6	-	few	TGTGCCAGCAGCTTTACCACAGGAGGGAGGGAGACCCAGTACTTC	CASSFTTGGRETQYF
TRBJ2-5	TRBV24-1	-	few	TGTGCCACCAGTGATCCTTCGCGGGAAGAGACCCAGTACTTC	CATSDPSREETQYF
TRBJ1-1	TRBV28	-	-	TGTGCCAGCACTGGGCGGGCAGGCACTGAAGCTTTCTTT	CASTGRAGTEAFF
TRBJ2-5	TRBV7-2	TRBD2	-	TGTGCCAGCAGCCAGCGGGGACTAGTCGGCCAAGAGACCCAGTACTTC	CASSQRGLVGQETQYF
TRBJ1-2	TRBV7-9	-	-	TGTGCCAGCAGCCCATTACAGAGGGGCGCACGGGTCTATGGCTACACCTTC	CASSPLQRGARVYGYTF
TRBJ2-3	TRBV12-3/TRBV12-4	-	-	TGTGCCAGCAGTTTCGGGACGGACCGCACAGATACGCAGTATTTT	CASSFGTDRTDTQYF
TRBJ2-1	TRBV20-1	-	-	TGCAGTGCTAGAGAATGGGGTGGGTGGGAGCAGTTCTTC	CSAREWGGWEQFF
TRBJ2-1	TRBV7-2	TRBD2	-	TGTGCCAGCAGCCCAAGGCTGGGACTAGCGGGAAGTAATGAGCAGTTCTTC	CASSPRLGLAGSNEQFF
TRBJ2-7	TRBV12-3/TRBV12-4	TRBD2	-	TGTGCCAGCAGTAGACCGGGACTAGCGGACAGCTCCTACGAGCAGTACTTC	CASSRPGLADSSYEQYF
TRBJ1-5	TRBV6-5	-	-	TGTGCCAGCAGTTACTACGCGGGGGTCGATAGCAATCAGCCCCAGCATTTT	CASSYYAGVDSNQPQHF
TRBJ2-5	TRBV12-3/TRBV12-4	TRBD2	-	TGTGCCAGCAGTCCGAGACTAGCGGGAGGTTCTCCCCCGTACCAAGAGACCCAGTACTTC	CASSPRLAGGSPPYQETQYF
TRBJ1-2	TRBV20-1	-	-	TGCAGTGCTAGAGAGTTTCGGCCTACAGGGCCCGGCTACACCTTC	CSAREFRPTGPGYTF
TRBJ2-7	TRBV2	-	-	TGTGCCAGCAGGAGGGGACTTCCTACCTACGAGCAGTACTTC	CASRRGLPTYEQYF
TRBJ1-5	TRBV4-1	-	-	TGCGCCAGCAGCCCGGACGGGAATCAGCCCCAGCATTTT	CASSPDGNQPQHF
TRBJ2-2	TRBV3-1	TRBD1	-	TGTGCCAGCAGTTTCCCGGGACAGGGGAGGAACGGGGAGCTGTTTTTT	CASSFPGQGRNGELFF
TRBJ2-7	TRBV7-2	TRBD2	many	TGTGCCAGCAGCTTAATCCTCCTAGCGGGAGGTTACGAGCAGTACTTC	CASSLILLAGGYEQYF
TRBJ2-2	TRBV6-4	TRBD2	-	TGTGCCAGCAGTGACTCGCGGGAGAGCACCGGGGAGCTGTTTTTT	CASSDSRESTGELFF
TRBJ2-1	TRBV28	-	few	TGTGCCAGCAGTCTCCCCCTACTCCTCGGACAACCCTCCAATGAGCAGTTCTTC	CASSLPLLLGQPSNEQFF
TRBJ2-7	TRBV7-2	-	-	TGTGCCAGCAGCCCAGACAGCCACGAGCAGTACTTC	CASSPDSHEQYF
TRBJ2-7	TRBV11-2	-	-	TGTGCCAGCAGCAAGCCCTACGAGCAGTACTTC	CASSKPYEQYF
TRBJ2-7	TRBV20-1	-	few	TGCAGTGCGCTTGGACCCTCGGGGGAGCAGTACTTC	CSALGPSGEQYF
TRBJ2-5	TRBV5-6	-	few	TGTGCCAGCAGCTTCGGGCAAGAGACCCAGTACTTC	CASSFGQETQYF
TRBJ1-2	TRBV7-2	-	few	TGTGCCAGCAGCTTAAGTCGGACATCTAACTATGGCTACACCTTC	CASSLSRTSNYGYTF
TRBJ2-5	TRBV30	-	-	TGTGCCTGGAGTGTTGGAGGTGGAGAGACCCAGTACTTC	CAWSVGGGETQYF
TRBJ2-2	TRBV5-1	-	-	TGCGCCAGCAACAAACGTGGGACGGGGCCTGATGGAGCCGACCGCCCTGATACCGGGGAGCTGTTTTTT	CASNKRGTGPDGADRPDTGELFF
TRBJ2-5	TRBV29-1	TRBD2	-	TGCAGCGTCCCCGAAGGTAGCGGGAAAGAGACCCAGTACTTC	CSVPEGSGKETQYF
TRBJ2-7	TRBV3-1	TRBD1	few	TGTGCCAGCTCCCGGGACAGGAAGGTTCGGCCGTACTACGAGCAGTACTTC	CASSRDRKVRPYYEQYF
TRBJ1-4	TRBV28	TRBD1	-	TGTGCCAGCAGTTTATGGGGGGGGACAGGGAGTGAAAAACTGTTTTTT	CASSLWGGTGSEKLFF
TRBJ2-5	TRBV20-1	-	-	TGCAGTGCTAGAGCGGGGGCATCCCAAGAGACCCAGTACTTC	CSARAGASQETQYF
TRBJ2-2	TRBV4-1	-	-	TGCGCCAGCACACGGTGGACCCAGGGGCACACCGGGGAGCTGTTTTTT	CASTRWTQGHTGELFF
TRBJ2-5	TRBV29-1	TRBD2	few	TGCAGCTTGGGGACTAGCGGGATTCGAAATGAGCAGTACTTC	CSLGTSGIRNEQYF